Shown below are 20 T cell receptor beta chains from a single sample sequenced in a study of OX40 agonist ivuxolimab in advanced cancers. TCRdb's table, derived via immunoSEQ multiplex PCR, lists solely in-frame clones and lacks some. The data contain approximately 74,000 clones, about 80% of them singletons. The sample consisted of CD4+ or CD8+ T cells sorted from blood, taken in a trial of the OX40 agonist ivuxolimab. These receptors were obtained from an adult with an advanced solid tumor such as melanoma, head and neck, liver or kidney cancer.

The V call is TRBV20-1, the J call TRBJ1-2, with D unresolved. CDR1 is DFQATT, CDR2 SNEGSKA, per germline (reference sequence). V lost 0 bases and J lost 8, with 7 bases in between. The CDR3 is made up of 11 amino acids. The CDR3 protein is CSARDLSGYTF. CDR3 in DNA: TGCAGTGCTAGAGATCTGAGCGGCTACACCTTC.

The CDR3 DNA follows: TGCGCCAGCACCACGGGCGTGGGAAACACCATATATTTT. It translates to CASTTGVGNTIYF. This chain uses TRBV5-1 with TRBJ1-3; D gene uncertain. The V end lost 6 bases, the J end lost 4 bases, and 11 bases lay between the germline ends. The CDR3 sequence is 13 residues long. Germline values: CDR1 SGHRS, CDR2 YFSETQ.

V is TRBV27 and J is TRBJ2-6; D gene uncertain. Deletions cut 7 bases from V and 0 bases from J, with 13 bases between. The CDR3 has 16 residues. CDR1 and CDR2 (germline): MNHEY, SMNVEV (reference sequence). The CDR3 DNA sequence: TGTGCCAGCACCACGACAAGGAGCTCTGGGGCCAACGTCCTGACTTTC. Its protein is CASTTTRSSGANVLTF.

The sample holds a few counts of this clone. The chain uses TRBV6-1 and TRBJ1-5; D gene ambiguous. This CDR3 has 14 amino acids. The V gene's germline CDR1 is MNHNS and CDR2 SASEGT. The V gene lost 8 bases and the J gene lost 1 base, with 12 bases spanning the gap. CDR3 sequence: CASLPWASNQPQHF. The DNA of the CDR3 is TGTGCCAGCCTTCCTTGGGCGAGCAATCAGCCCCAGCATTTT.

This chain joins TRBV14 and TRBJ2-7; 7 nucleotides align to TRBD1. Per germline, CDR1 SGHDN and CDR2 FVKESK. The CDR3 has 15 amino acids. Trimming at V came to 4 bases and at J to 5 bases, leaving 11 bases not matched to a gene. CDR3 protein: CASSPAGAGGHEQYF. In DNA, the CDR3 is TGTGCCAGCAGCCCGGCTGGGGCAGGGGGACACGAGCAGTACTTC.

The rearrangement joins TRBV27 to TRBJ2-3; 7 nucleotides align to TRBD2. Trimming at V came to 7 bases and at J to 2 bases, leaving 6 bases not matched to a gene. The CDR3 sequence is 14 residues long. Germline V gene sequence: CDR1 MNHEY, CDR2 SMNVEV (reference sequence). Here the CDR3 DNA reads TGTGCCAGCACCCTAGCGGACCCCACAGATACGCAGTATTTT. The encoded protein is CASTLADPTDTQYF.

The chain links TRBV7-2 to TRBJ2-1; possible D gene TRBD2, 6 bases. The CDR3 totals 14 residues. The germline V gene has CDR1 SGHTA and CDR2 FQGNSA. Trimming removed 4 bases at V and 4 bases at J, with 11 bases between. The chain's CDR3 is CASSSAGQYNEQFF. CDR3 DNA: TGTGCCAGCAGCTCAGCGGGTCAATACAATGAGCAGTTCTTC.

This clone has a handful of counts. The chain employs TRBV14 and TRBJ1-1; D may be TRBD1 (5 bases). The germline V and J ends were trimmed by 0 bases and 8 bases, with 7 bases remaining between them. Germline values: CDR1 SGHDN, CDR2 FVKESK. This CDR3 comprises 12 residues. The CDR3: CASSQDYREAFF. In DNA, the CDR3 is TGTGCCAGCAGCCAAGATTACAGGGAAGCTTTCTTT.

The rearrangement joins TRBV6-1 to TRBJ1-4, with 8 bases matching TRBD1. CDR1 and CDR2 from the germline V gene are MNHNS and SASEGT. The CDR3 length is 14 residues. V gave up 6 bases and J gave up 7 bases; unmatched junction bases: 7. CDR3 residues: CASRLGQGIEKLFF. The CDR3 DNA sequence: TGTGCCAGCAGACTAGGACAGGGAATTGAAAAACTGTTTTTT.

The chain's CDR3 is CSVEDHGALGYTF. DNA of the CDR3: TGCAGCGTTGAAGATCATGGGGCCCTGGGCTACACCTTC. J is TRBJ1-2 and V is TRBV29-1; D is perhaps TRBD1 (5 bases). The CDR3 contains 13 residues. Germline V gives CDR1 SQVTM, CDR2 ANQGSEA. Trimming cost V 0 bases and J 8 bases, with 13 bases left between them.

The CDR3 is CTSSVCRANVLTF. Here the CDR3 DNA reads TGCACCAGCAGTGTGTGTCGGGCCAACGTCCTGACTTTC. The gene calls are TRBV1 and TRBJ2-6. TRBV1 is designated a pseudogene. This CDR3 is built from 13 residues.

The V and J genes are TRBV30 and TRBJ2-3; 12 bases map to TRBD2. The V segment lost 7 bases and the J segment 9 bases; nucleotides outside the gene matches: 8. CDR1 is GTSNPN, CDR2 SVGIG, per germline (reference sequence). The CDR3 has 13 residues. CDR3 sequence: CAFRLAGVRTQYF. The DNA for the CDR3 is TGTGCCTTCCGACTAGCGGGAGTAAGGACGCAGTATTTT.

The V gene is TRBV5-6, the J gene TRBJ2-3, with TRBD2 identical over 13 bases. Germline-derived CDR1 and CDR2 are SGHDT and YYEEEE. The CDR3 covers 16 residues. The V gene end was trimmed by 3 bases and the J gene end by 1 base; junction bases not matched to a gene: 2. The CDR3 DNA is TGTGCCAGCAGCTCACTAGCGGGGGGGCGCACAGATACGCAGTATTTT. Translating it yields CASSSLAGGRTDTQYF.

The rearrangement uses TRBV30 and TRBJ1-5; the D is unclear. Germline V lookup: CDR1 GTSNPN, CDR2 SVGIG (reference sequence). Deletions cut 1 base from V and 0 bases from J, with 7 bases between. CDR3 length: 14 amino acids. The CDR3 protein is CAWSDTFSNQPQHF. The CDR3 DNA is TGTGCCTGGAGTGACACGTTTAGCAATCAGCCCCAGCATTTT.

This chain joins TRBV25-1 and TRBJ2-3; 7 bases align to TRBD1. Germline V gene sequence: CDR1 MGHDK, CDR2 SYGVNS. V shed 7 bases, J shed 6 bases, and the junction held 7 bases outside the gene matches. This CDR3 is 13 amino acids long. CDR3: CASMGQLTDTQYF. CDR3 in DNA: TGTGCCAGCATGGGACAGTTAACGGATACGCAGTATTTT.

The chain links TRBV7-2 to TRBJ2-6; D is unresolved. Germline V gene data show CDR1 as SGHTA and CDR2 as FQGNSA. V was shortened by 10 bases and J by 0 bases, with 13 bases between the two germline ends. This CDR3 has 15 residues. CDR3 DNA sequence: TGTGCCACTGGTGGAGACAACTCTGGGGCCAACGTCCTGACTTTC. Protein sequence: CATGGDNSGANVLTF.

V is TRBV20-1 and J is TRBJ2-7, with a possible D match to TRBD1 (7 bases). Germline V lookup: CDR1 DFQATT, CDR2 SNEGSKA (reference sequence). V was shortened by 6 bases and J by 2 bases, with 8 bases between the two germline ends. The CDR3 length is 11 residues. The CDR3 sequence: CSARGAYEQYF. CDR3 DNA: TGCAGTGCCAGGGGGGCCTACGAGCAGTACTTC.

This clone was picked up a small number of times. The chain uses TRBV6-6 and TRBJ1-2; 11 bases align to TRBD1. The J segment lost 3 bases and the V segment lost 4 bases, leaving 4 bases of the junction unmatched. CDR1 and CDR2 from the germline V gene are MNHNY and SVGAGI (reference sequence). The CDR3 length is 15 residues. CDR3 nucleotide sequence: TGTGCCAGCAGTTTCTGGACAGGGGGCGACTATGGCTACACCTTC. Residues: CASSFWTGGDYGYTF.

The chain has TRBV6-6 and TRBJ2-4; D tentatively fits TRBD1 or TRBD2 (6 bases each). Per germline, CDR1 MNHNY and CDR2 SVGAGI (reference sequence). V was pared by 7 bases and J by 10 bases, with 20 bases between. This CDR3 region has 14 residues. The CDR3 sequence is CASIPPEGRGIQYF. DNA for the CDR3: TGTGCCAGCATCCCACCGGAGGGTAGGGGGATTCAGTACTTC.

This chain connects TRBV5-1 to TRBJ2-5, with TRBD2 matching over 13 bases. CDR3 length equals 17 residues. Germline trimming cut 3 bases from V and 0 bases from J; bases unmatched to any gene: 5. The V gene's germline CDR1 is SGHRS and CDR2 YFSETQ. The CDR3 bases are TGCGCCAGCAGCTCCCGACTAGCGGGAGGCTACCAAGAGACCCAGTACTTC. It codes for CASSSRLAGGYQETQYF.